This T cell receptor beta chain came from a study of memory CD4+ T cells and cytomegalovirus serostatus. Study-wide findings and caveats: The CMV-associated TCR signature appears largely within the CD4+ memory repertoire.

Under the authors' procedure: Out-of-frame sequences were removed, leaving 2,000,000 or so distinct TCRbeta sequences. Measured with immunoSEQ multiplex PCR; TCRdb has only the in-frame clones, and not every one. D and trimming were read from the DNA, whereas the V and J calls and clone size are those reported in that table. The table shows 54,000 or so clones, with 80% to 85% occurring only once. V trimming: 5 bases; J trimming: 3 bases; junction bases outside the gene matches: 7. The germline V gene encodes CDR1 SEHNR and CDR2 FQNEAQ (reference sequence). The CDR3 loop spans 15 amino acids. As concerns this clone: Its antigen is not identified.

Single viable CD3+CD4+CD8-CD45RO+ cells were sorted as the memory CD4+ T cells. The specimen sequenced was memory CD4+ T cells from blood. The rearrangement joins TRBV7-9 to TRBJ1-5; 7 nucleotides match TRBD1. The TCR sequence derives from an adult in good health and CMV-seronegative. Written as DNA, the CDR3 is TGTGCCAGCAGCCAATGGCAGGGGGACAATCAGCCCCAGCATTTT. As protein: CASSQWQGDNQPQHF.